The 14 T cell receptor beta chains presented below share a single source sample, sequenced in a study of OX40 agonist ivuxolimab in advanced cancers. The protocol was immunoSEQ multiplex PCR, while the TCRdb copy is restricted to in-frame clones and leaves out a portion. The sample contains about 20,000 clones, roughly 88% of which appear only once. The sample consisted of CD4+ or CD8+ T cells sorted from blood, taken in a trial of the OX40 agonist ivuxolimab. These receptors were collected from an adult with an advanced solid tumor such as melanoma, head and neck, liver or kidney cancer.

This clone was seen a single time. The chain links TRBV5-6 to TRBJ2-7; 9 bases are a match to TRBD1. The CDR3 runs to 14 residues. Germline values: CDR1 SGHDT, CDR2 YYEEEE. Trimming took 0 bases from V and 4 from J; bases not matched to a gene: 2. The CDR3 region is CASSLGQGVYEQYF. The CDR3 coding sequence is TGTGCCAGCAGCTTGGGACAGGGGGTTTACGAGCAGTACTTC. Full variable domain (missing parts from reference TRBV5-6 and TRBJ2-7): DAGVTQSPTHLIKTRGQQVTLRCSPKSGHDTVSWYQQALGQGPQFIFQYYEEEERQRGNFPDRFSGHQFPNYSSELNVNALLLGDSALYLCASSLGQGVYEQYFGPGTRLTVT.

V and J are TRBV27 and TRBJ2-7; D possibly matches TRBD1 or TRBD2 (5 bases each). This CDR3 is 15 amino acids long. Germline CDR1 and CDR2: MNHEY and SMNVEV (reference sequence). V lost 0 bases, J lost 0 bases, and 9 bases lay in between. CDR3 sequence (DNA): TGTGCCAGCAGTTTATCACCGGGGCCCTCCTACGAGCAGTACTTC. Protein sequence: CASSLSPGPSYEQYF.

This chain uses TRBV7-9 with TRBJ1-1; perhaps TRBD1 as D (6 bases). Germline lookup yields CDR1 SEHNR and CDR2 FQNEAQ (reference sequence). V dropped 5 bases and J dropped 1 base, with 11 bases sitting between them. CDR3 length: 14 amino acids. The CDR3 sequence is CASSPLTGNTEAFF. CDR3 sequence (DNA): TGTGCCAGCAGCCCTCTGACAGGGAACACTGAAGCTTTCTTT.

This rearrangement joins TRBV9 to TRBJ1-2; tentative D call: TRBD1 (6 bases). The CDR3 has 15 amino acids. Looked up from germline, CDR1 is SGDLS and CDR2 is YYNGEE. The ends were cut back, 0 bases at V and 0 bases at J, with 9 bases in the middle. CDR3 residues: CASSVAGAPNYGYTF. The CDR3 DNA is TGTGCCAGCAGCGTAGCAGGGGCTCCTAACTATGGCTACACCTTC.

This chain connects TRBV7-9 to TRBJ2-7; D ambiguous. Germline assignment: CDR1 SEHNR and CDR2 FQNEAQ (reference sequence). V shed 0 bases and J shed 0 bases, with 12 bases lying between them. The CDR3 consists of 16 residues. In DNA, the CDR3 is TGTGCCAGCAGCTTAGCAGGGCCCTCAAGCTCCTACGAGCAGTACTTC. This encodes CASSLAGPSSSYEQYF.

This clone showed up just a few times. The V gene is TRBV19, the J gene TRBJ2-2; weak D call: TRBD2 (5 bases). Germline V lookup: CDR1 LNHDA, CDR2 SQIVND (reference sequence). The CDR3 has 11 residues. V lost 9 bases and J lost 7, with 9 bases in between. The CDR3 region is CASQTSGELFF. In DNA, the CDR3 is TGTGCCAGCCAAACTAGCGGGGAGCTGTTTTTT.

The chain couples TRBV27 to TRBJ2-5; maybe TRBD2 (5 bases). The CDR3 extends over 13 amino acids. Germline loops: CDR1 MNHEY, CDR2 SMNVEV (reference sequence). V dropped 3 bases and J dropped 5 bases, with 10 bases sitting between them. This CDR3 is CASSFVRGETQYF. The CDR3 DNA is TGTGCCAGCAGTTTCGTCCGAGGGGAGACCCAGTACTTC.

The J gene is TRBJ1-3, the V gene TRBV25-1; D ambiguous. CDR1 is MGHDK and CDR2 is SYGVNS in the germline V gene. The germline V and J ends were trimmed by 4 bases and 0 bases, with 10 bases remaining between them. CDR3 size: 15 residues. This CDR3 reads CASSGLGLSGNTIYF. The CDR3 bases are TGTGCCAGCAGTGGTCTAGGACTCTCTGGAAACACCATATATTTT.

This clone has only one observation. J is TRBJ2-7 and V is TRBV21-1. TRBV21-1 is a listed pseudogene. This CDR3 region has 15 residues. The CDR3, as DNA: TGTGCCAGCAGCAAAGATGGCCAGGAGATCTACGAGCAGTACTTC. Its protein product is CASSKDGQEIYEQYF.

CDR3 sequence: CASSPTGGHQPQHF. The CDR3 coding sequence is TGTGCCAGCAGCCCGACAGGGGGCCATCAGCCCCAGCATTTT. This sequence joins TRBV6-6 and TRBJ1-5; TRBD1 agrees at 10 bases. Unmatched junction bases numbered 4, after V lost 6 bases and J lost 5 bases. Germline lookup yields CDR1 MNHNY and CDR2 SVGAGI (reference sequence). This CDR3 region has 14 residues.

This clone was seen a single time. The chain links TRBV4-2 to TRBJ2-7, with D possibly matching TRBD2 (5 bases). V was clipped by 0 bases and J by 3 bases, with 9 bases between them. Germline-derived CDR1 and CDR2 are LGHNA and YNFKEQ. The CDR3 has 14 residues. In DNA form, the CDR3 reads TGTGCCAGCAGCCAAGAGTCTAGCAGCTACGAGCAGTACTTC. Translated: CASSQESSSYEQYF.

The chain carries TRBV29-1 and TRBJ2-1; 8 bases map to TRBD2. The V segment lost 5 bases and the J segment 5 bases; nucleotides outside the gene matches: 5. Germline-derived CDR1 and CDR2 are SQVTM and ANQGSEA. CDR3 length: 13 amino acids. The chain's CDR3 is CSVLSGENNEQFF. Written as DNA, the CDR3 is TGCAGCGTTCTTAGCGGGGAGAACAATGAGCAGTTCTTC.

The chain links TRBV5-1 to TRBJ2-7; D might be TRBD1 (6 bases). The CDR3 extends over 16 amino acids. V dropped 3 bases and J dropped 4 bases, with 20 bases sitting between them. Germline CDR1 and CDR2: SGHRS and YFSETQ. The DNA of the CDR3 is TGCGCCAGCAGCTATGCCTGGGCCCAGGGGCCTTACGAGCAGTACTTC. Protein product: CASSYAWAQGPYEQYF. The complete variable domain, with remaining parts taken from reference TRBV5-1 and TRBJ2-7, reads KAGVTQTPRYLIKTRGQQVTLSCSPISGHRSVSWYQQTPGQGLQFLFEYFSETQRNKGNFPGRFSGRQFSNSRSEMNVSTLELGDSALYLCASSYAWAQGPYEQYFGPGTRLTVT.

This rearrangement joins TRBV4-1 to TRBJ2-3; D might be TRBD2 (5 bases). V was pared by 1 base and J by 6 bases, with 11 bases between. This CDR3 spans 14 amino acids. Germline CDR1 reads MGHRA; CDR2 reads YSYEKL. Here the CDR3 reads CASSQADGGDTQYF. The CDR3, as DNA: TGCGCCAGCAGCCAAGCGGACGGCGGGGATACGCAGTATTTT.